These T cell receptor beta chains were read from a single sample in a study of breast tumors, draining lymph nodes, adjacent tissues. MiXCR, applied by TCRdb to the multiplex PCR reads, yields one record per CDR3 protein. Here the sample spans some 140,000 distinct CDR3 sequences, 21% being singletons. The sequencing input was axillary lymph node tissue. All receptors come from a female donor with breast cancer. Some clones in this sample may be carry-over from other donors' samples. The CDR3 runs from the conserved cysteine through the conserved F or W. The order of the fields is V gene, clone size, J gene, D gene, CDR3 protein. D genes are given only for firm matches. Clone size, where shown, is once, few, many, or a class for clones that have expanded.

TRBV3-1,many,TRBJ1-6,NA,CASSYRQVDSPLHF
TRBV20-1,many,TRBJ2-5,TRBD1,CSASGQAPQETQYF
TRBV6-5,many,TRBJ1-2,TRBD1,CASSKWTGEYGYTF
TRBV27,few,TRBJ2-7,NA,CASSLSFAGREQYF
TRBV7-3,few,TRBJ2-7,NA,CASSFGRSGYEQYF
TRBV5-1,many,TRBJ2-1,NA,CASSLPNNEQFF
TRBV5-1,NA,TRBJ1-2,NA,CASSLAGGHYGYTF
TRBV4-1,NA,TRBJ1-6,TRBD1,CASSQRPQTGNNSPLHF
TRBV20-1,many,TRBJ2-3,TRBD2,CSHSTWTSGSTDTQYF
TRBV13,many,TRBJ2-1,TRBD2,CASSLSLGGRSSNEQFF
TRBV2,many,TRBJ1-5,TRBD1,CASSEVGTGYQPQHF
TRBV7-8,many,TRBJ2-1,TRBD2,CASSLQTGTSSNEQFF
TRBV2,many,TRBJ2-7,NA,CASSESTGEVYEQYF
TRBV5-1,many,TRBJ1-5,NA,CASSFTGQDQPQHF